A single T cell receptor (beta chain) is shown here with its context. Its antigen is as yet unknown. A far larger clone lies a single base away; this is likely a read error. These data come from a study of prognosis after radiotherapy for stage I lung cancer. Whole-study context: Stage I non-small cell lung cancer patients were enrolled between 2018 and early 2019. Without exception, patients with non-small cell lung cancer were deemed medically inoperable. Notes on the study in general: Patients with and without metastases reportedly differed in TRBV and TRBJ gene usage frequencies. Post-treatment Shannon entropy following stereotactic body radiation therapy was lower among patients who developed distant metastases.

Multiplex PCR, run in two rounds, amplified TCR beta CDR3 from genomic DNA. It was primers specific to each TRBV and TRBJ gene that first-round PCR used. TCRdb used MiXCR to reprocess the multiplex PCR reads, holding one entry per CDR3 protein. The sample contains around 51,000 distinct CDR3 sequences, 30% to 40% of which appear only once. This CDR3 region has 15 residues. Germline lookup yields CDR1 GTSNPN and CDR2 SVGIG (reference sequence). This material consisted of PBMCs, taken before or after stereotactic body radiation therapy (not recorded which). This TCR derives from a donor over 45 with non-small cell lung cancer. The rearrangement uses TRBV30 and TRBJ2-5; the D is unclear. With the DNA end fitting TRBJ2-1 better, the J assignment may be wrong. CDR3 nucleotides: TGTGCCTGGAGTGTATGGTACTCGAACGGGTATGAGCAGTTCTTC. Its translation: CAWSVWYSNGYEQFF.